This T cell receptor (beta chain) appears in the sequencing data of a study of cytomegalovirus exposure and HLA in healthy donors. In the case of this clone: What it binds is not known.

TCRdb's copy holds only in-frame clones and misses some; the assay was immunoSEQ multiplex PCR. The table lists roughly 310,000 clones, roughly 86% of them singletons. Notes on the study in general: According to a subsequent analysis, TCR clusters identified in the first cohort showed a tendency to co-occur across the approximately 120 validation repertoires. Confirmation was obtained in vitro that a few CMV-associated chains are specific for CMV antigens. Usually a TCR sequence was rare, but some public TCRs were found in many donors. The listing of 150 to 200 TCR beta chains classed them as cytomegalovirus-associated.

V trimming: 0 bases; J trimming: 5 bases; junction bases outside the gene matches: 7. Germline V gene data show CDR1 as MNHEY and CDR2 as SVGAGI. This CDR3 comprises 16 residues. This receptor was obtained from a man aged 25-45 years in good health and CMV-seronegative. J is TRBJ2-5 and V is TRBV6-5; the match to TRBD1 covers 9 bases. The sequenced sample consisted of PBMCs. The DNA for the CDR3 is TGTGCCAGCAGTTACTCCGGGACAGGGTCATCGGAGACCCAGTACTTC. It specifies CASSYSGTGSSETQYF.